The 20 T cell receptor beta chains presented below share a single source sample, sequenced in a study of human T cells and chemical hapten exposure. TCRdb itself ran the RACE reads through MiXCR, one entry per CDR3 protein. The sample records 75,000 to 90,000 distinct CDR3 sequences, 11% being singletons. Sample time point: patch test 3, about 24 weeks after DPC sensitization. Documented treatment: therapeutic diphenylcyclopropenone sensitization with weekly scalp DPC. Source: whole blood, taken in connection with sensitization to the hapten diphenylcyclopropenone (DPC). The receptors stem from a woman aged 45-60 years with alopecia areata. Some clones in this sample may be carry-over from other donors' samples.

The genes are TRBV21-1 and TRBJ1-2; the table's TRBD1 call for D was not verified on the DNA. TRBV21-1 is a listed pseudogene. The CDR3 sequence is 14 residues long. CDR3: CASAHLTQDYGYTF. CDR3 coding DNA: TGTGCCAGCGCTCATCTCACACAGGACTATGGCTACACCTTC.

This clonotype was counted a few times. The chain links TRBV6-4 to TRBJ2-4; D call uncertain. The CDR3 consists of 12 residues. Trimming cost V 8 bases and J 3 bases, with 8 bases left between them. Germline CDR1 MRHNA, CDR2 SNTAGT. CDR3: CASRRVKNIQYF. Written as DNA, the CDR3 is TGTGCCAGCCGGCGAGTCAAAAACATTCAGTACTTC.

This clonotype has ten or more counts. The chain uses TRBV7-2 and TRBJ2-5; 9 bases match TRBD1. Germline values: CDR1 SGHTA, CDR2 FQGNSA. The CDR3 is 15 amino acids. V lost 5 bases and J lost 5; bases outside the gene matches: 9. CDR3 region: CASSPWTGARETQYF. CDR3 DNA: TGTGCCAGCAGCCCATGGACAGGGGCGCGGGAGACCCAGTACTTC.

This clonotype was detected ten times or more. The V call is TRBV18, the J call TRBJ2-6, with 9 bases matching TRBD1. This CDR3 has 19 amino acids. The ends lost 2 bases at V and 4 bases at J; junction bases unmatched: 12. Germline CDR1 is KGHSH and CDR2 is LQKENI. CDR3 nucleotides: TGTGCCAGCTCACCAAGGAGGGACAGGGAAGGTCCCGGGGCCAACGTCCTGACTTTC. It yields the protein CASSPRRDREGPGANVLTF.

This clonotype was seen many times. Written as DNA, the CDR3 is TGTGCCAGCAGCAAAGCGGGAGCACTGGTCCATGAGCAGTTCTTC. Protein sequence: CASSKAGALVHEQFF. This chain connects TRBV21-1 to TRBJ2-1. TRBV21-1 is given as a pseudogene. There are 15 residues in the CDR3.

This chain links TRBV5-1 with TRBJ1-6; 8 nucleotides agree with TRBD1. V gave up 7 bases and J gave up 10 bases; unmatched junction bases: 7. CDR3 size: 13 residues. The germline V gene has CDR1 SGHRS and CDR2 YFSETQ. CDR3 sequence (DNA): TGCGCCAGCCTCGGACAGGGTAGCTCACCCCTCCACTTT. This encodes CASLGQGSSPLHF.

Many counts were recorded for this clonotype. V is TRBV6-2 or TRBV6-3 and J is TRBJ1-5; no definite D call. The CDR3 runs 12 residues. V lost 6 bases, J lost 6 bases, and 9 bases lay in between. Germline V gene sequence: CDR1 MNHEY, CDR2 SVGEGT. CDR3 sequence: CASSAYSQPQHF. The CDR3 nucleotides are TGTGCCAGCAGCGCTTACAGTCAGCCCCAGCATTTT.

This chain connects TRBV28 to TRBJ2-2, with TRBD1 matching over 11 bases. The CDR3 spans 17 residues. CDR1 MDHEN and CDR2 SYDVKM come from the germline V gene. The V segment lost 5 bases and the J segment 3 bases; nucleotides outside the gene matches: 8. The CDR3 sequence is CASSGYRDRGDTGELFF. The CDR3 DNA reads TGTGCCAGCAGTGGATACCGGGACAGGGGGGACACCGGGGAGCTGTTTTTT. Full variable domain (outside the CDR3, taken from reference TRBV28 and TRBJ2-2): DVKVTQSSRYLVKRTGEKVFLECVQDMDHENMFWYRQDPGLGLRLIYFSYDVKMKEKGDIPEGYSVSREKKERFSLILESASTNQTSMYLCASSGYRDRGDTGELFFGEGSRLTVL.

This clonotype was counted between two and nine times. The rearrangement uses TRBV25-1 and TRBJ2-2; no definite D call. V dropped 4 bases and J dropped 5 bases, with 8 bases sitting between them. The germline gives CDR1 MGHDK, CDR2 SYGVNS. The CDR3 loop spans 13 amino acids. CDR3 sequence (DNA): TGTGCCAGCAGTGCGAGAGAGACCGGGGAGCTGTTTTTT. Residues: CASSARETGELFF. The variable domain in full, with the rest retrieved from reference TRBV25-1 and TRBJ2-2, is EADIYQTPRYLVIGTGKKITLECSQTMGHDKMYWYQQDPGMELHLIHYSYGVNSTEKGDLSSESTVSRIRTEHFPLTLESARPSHTSQYLCASSARETGELFFGEGSRLTVL.

The chain links TRBV6-5 to TRBJ1-5; D unresolved. The CDR3 extends over 13 amino acids. The germline gives CDR1 MNHEY, CDR2 SVGAGI. The V end lost 2 bases, the J end lost 0 bases, and 2 bases lay between the germline ends. The CDR3 coding sequence is TGTGCCAGCAGTTACACTAGCAATCAGCCCCAGCATTTT. It specifies CASSYTSNQPQHF.

In this sample, this clonotype turned up many times. This chain uses TRBV29-1 with TRBJ2-4; D might be TRBD1 (6 bases). CDR3 length: 14 residues. Trimming shortened V by 5 bases and J by 0 bases, and 11 bases separated the two germline ends. Germline V gene data show CDR1 as SQVTM and CDR2 as ANQGSEA. The CDR3 reads CSVWTDIAKNIQYF. The CDR3 region has the DNA TGCAGCGTTTGGACAGACATAGCCAAAAACATTCAGTACTTC.

A few counts support this clonotype. The CDR3: CASSLSEREGPESYEQYF. The CDR3 DNA reads as TGTGCCAGCAGCTTATCGGAGCGGGAGGGCCCTGAATCCTACGAGCAGTACTTC. The genes are TRBV7-2 and TRBJ2-7; 10 bases fit TRBD2. The V and J ends lost 2 bases and 1 base, in that order; junction bases with no gene match: 11. CDR1 is SGHTA, CDR2 FQGNSA, per germline. The CDR3 is made up of 18 amino acids.

This clonotype has at least ten counts. The chain combines TRBV7-9 with TRBJ2-3, with 10 positions matching TRBD2. The CDR3 extends over 18 amino acids. Trimming removed 4 bases from V and 1 base from J; junction bases left unmatched: 11. In germline, CDR1 is SEHNR, CDR2 FQNEAQ (reference sequence). The CDR3 reads CASSSWTSGNRRTDTQYF. CDR3 coding DNA: TGTGCCAGCAGCTCTTGGACTAGCGGAAACCGACGCACAGATACGCAGTATTTT.

This rearrangement joins TRBV4-2 to TRBJ1-2; D not certain. The length of the CDR3 is 13 residues. Per the germline V gene, CDR1 is LGHNA and CDR2 is YNFKEQ. V lost 1 base and J 8 bases, leaving 11 bases between the germline ends. DNA for the CDR3: TGTGCCAGCAGCCAAGGGTCCGGGGAAGGCTACACCTTC. This sequence encodes CASSQGSGEGYTF.

This clonotype was observed a handful of times. The chain joins TRBV11-2 to TRBJ2-1, with 11 bases aligning to TRBD2. The junction had 12 bases not matched to a gene; V was cut back by 5 bases and J by 0 bases. Germline V gene data show CDR1 as SGHAT and CDR2 as FQNNGV. The CDR3 loop spans 19 amino acids. The CDR3 loop reads CASSGRTSGPSLSYNEQFF. The CDR3 nucleotides read TGTGCCAGCAGCGGACGGACTAGCGGGCCTTCACTCTCCTACAATGAGCAGTTCTTC.

Ten or more counts support this clonotype. The V and J genes are TRBV4-1 and TRBJ1-2; 7 bases line up with TRBD1. After removal of 4 bases from V and 2 bases from J, the junction contained 7 bases not matched to a gene. The germline V gene has CDR1 MGHRA and CDR2 YSYEKL. This CDR3 spans 15 amino acids. CDR3 bases: TGCGCCAGCAGCCCGCCGGGACAGACAAACTATGGCTACACCTTC. It codes for CASSPPGQTNYGYTF.

This clonotype was found many times. J is TRBJ2-7 and V is TRBV14; D unclear. Germline values: CDR1 SGHDN, CDR2 FVKESK. Trimming took 1 base from V and 3 from J, leaving 10 bases between them. The CDR3 contains 14 residues. The CDR3 loop reads CASSQGLRNYEQYF. The DNA of the CDR3 is TGTGCCAGCAGCCAAGGGCTCAGGAACTACGAGCAGTACTTC.

This clonotype was seen at least ten times. The chain carries TRBV2 and TRBJ2-1; 11 nucleotides match TRBD2. V lost 4 bases, J lost 5 bases, and 13 bases stayed unmatched. The CDR3 length is 18 residues. The germline V gene encodes CDR1 SNHLY and CDR2 FYNNEI. This CDR3 is CASSAASGRLTGDNEQFF. CDR3 nucleotides: TGTGCCAGCAGTGCCGCTAGCGGGAGGTTGACGGGGGACAATGAGCAGTTCTTC.

This clonotype occurred many times. This chain uses TRBV11-2 with TRBJ2-3; D perhaps matches TRBD2 (5 bases). V lost 4 bases, J lost 6 bases, and 17 bases lay in between. This CDR3 contains 15 residues. Germline CDR1 SGHAT, CDR2 FQNNGV. CDR3 amino acids: CASSSLLGPGDTQYF. The CDR3 DNA reads as TGTGCCAGCAGCTCCCTCCTTGGACCGGGGGATACGCAGTATTTT.

This clonotype showed up many times. The V call is TRBV6-2 or TRBV6-3, the J call TRBJ2-7, with 7 bases lining up with TRBD1. Germline CDR1 and CDR2: MNHEY and SVGEGT. V lost 2 bases, J lost 9 bases, and 7 bases stayed unmatched. This CDR3 has 13 residues. This CDR3 is CASSYATGNGQYF. The CDR3 DNA sequence: TGTGCCAGCAGTTACGCGACAGGGAACGGGCAGTACTTC.